Listed below are T cell receptor beta chains from one sample, sequenced in a study of spatial heterogeneity in lung cancer. One entry per CDR3 protein, called by TCRdb with MiXCR from the 5' RACE reads. The data show roughly 46,000 distinct CDR3 sequences, 12% seen once. The specimen comprised PBMCs, sampled at surgery. Receptors were obtained from a female donor with early-stage non-small cell lung cancer. The CDR3 runs from the conserved cysteine through the conserved F or W. The D gene is left open where the match is weak. Clone size, where shown, is once, few, many, or a class for clones that have expanded.

j_call clone_size d_call v_call cdr3_aa cdr3_nt
TRBJ2-1 many - TRBV20-1 CSASPSSGSYNEQFF TGCAGTGCTAGTCCCTCGAGCGGGTCCTACAATGAGCAGTTCTTC
TRBJ2-7 few - TRBV3-1 CASSHREGGSEQYF TGTGCCAGCAGCCACAGGGAGGGGGGGAGCGAGCAGTACTTC
TRBJ1-2 - - TRBV28 CASSINRAGRGYTF TGTGCCAGCAGCATTAACAGGGCAGGTCGGGGCTACACCTTC
TRBJ1-1 many - TRBV7-2 CASSSQPIDTEAFF TGTGCCAGCAGCTCCCAGCCCATTGACACTGAAGCTTTCTTT
TRBJ1-1 many - TRBV3-1 CASSQEPGRGTEAFF TGTGCCAGCAGCCAAGAACCGGGCAGGGGCACTGAAGCTTTCTTT
TRBJ1-1 once - TRBV30 CAWNAGLGTEAFF TGTGCCTGGAACGCGGGCCTAGGGACTGAAGCTTTCTTT
TRBJ2-7 - - TRBV5-5 CASSSGVFSYEQYF TGTGCCAGCAGCTCCGGGGTCTTCTCCTACGAGCAGTACTTC
TRBJ1-2 few - TRBV6-5 CASLGSYGYTF TGTGCCAGCCTGGGATCCTATGGCTACACCTTC
TRBJ2-1 - TRBD2 TRBV29-1 CSAIPGTSGVYNEQFF TGCAGCGCAATACCCGGGACTAGCGGGGTCTACAATGAGCAGTTCTTC
TRBJ2-3 few - TRBV19 CASSIHLMTGSTDTQYF TGTGCCAGTAGTATCCATTTAATGACAGGAAGCACAGATACGCAGTATTTT
TRBJ2-1 many - TRBV19 CASSITGSTSYEQFF TGTGCCAGTAGTATTACCGGGTCCACCTCCTATGAGCAGTTCTTC
TRBJ2-7 few - TRBV6-2/TRBV6-3 CASSYSQGLSSYEQYF TGTGCCAGCAGTTATTCTCAGGGATTAAGCTCCTACGAGCAGTACTTC
TRBJ2-3 few - TRBV6-4 CASSGGGATTDTQYF TGTGCCAGCAGTGGAGGGGGTGCGACCACAGATACGCAGTATTTT
TRBJ1-3 - - TRBV29-1 CSVEDPGAGNTIYF TGCAGCGTTGAAGATCCCGGGGCTGGAAACACCATATATTTT
TRBJ1-5 - - TRBV6-2/TRBV6-3 CASSYSNYRQPNQPQHF TGTGCCAGCAGTTACTCGAATTATCGACAGCCAAATCAGCCCCAGCATTTT
TRBJ2-1 few - TRBV7-2 CASSFGGPGSEQFF TGTGCCAGCAGCTTTGGGGGGCCCGGGTCTGAGCAGTTCTTC
TRBJ2-7 - - TRBV7-6 CASSRDFNYEQYF TGTGCCAGCTCCCGGGACTTTAACTACGAGCAGTACTTC
TRBJ1-4 few TRBD1 TRBV7-6 CASSPVGGTAEKLFF TGTGCCAGCAGCCCTGTAGGAGGGACAGCCGAAAAACTGTTTTTT
TRBJ1-6 few TRBD1 TRBV5-1 CASSAQGANNSPLHF TGCGCCAGCAGCGCGCAGGGGGCGAATAATTCACCCCTCCACTTT
TRBJ2-2 few TRBD1 TRBV5-1 CASSSKPGQPSNTGELFF TGCGCCAGCAGCTCCAAACCGGGACAGCCCTCGAACACCGGGGAGCTGTTTTTT
TRBJ1-1 few - TRBV14 CASSQVSGIRNTEAFF TGTGCCAGCAGCCAAGTATCGGGTATTCGGAACACTGAAGCTTTCTTT
TRBJ2-1 - TRBD2 TRBV11-1 CASSLRTSGDNEQFF TGTGCCAGCAGCTTACGAACTAGCGGGGACAATGAGCAGTTCTTC
TRBJ2-1 few TRBD2 TRBV12-3/TRBV12-4 CASSPTSVPYNEQFF TGTGCCAGCAGCCCGACTAGCGTGCCCTACAATGAGCAGTTCTTC
TRBJ2-7 few - TRBV29-1 CSVGGVEGSYEQYF TGCAGCGTTGGTGGGGTAGAGGGTTCTTACGAGCAGTACTTC
TRBJ2-2 - - TRBV6-4 CASRKQGRDGELFF TGTGCCAGCAGGAAACAGGGTCGGGACGGGGAGCTGTTTTTT
TRBJ2-3 few TRBD1 TRBV4-1 CASSQGTGADTQYF TGCGCCAGCAGCCAAGGGACAGGCGCAGATACGCAGTATTTT
TRBJ1-2 - TRBD1 TRBV10-3 CAISESVSTGASNYGYTF TGTGCCATCAGTGAGTCCGTCTCCACAGGGGCGTCGAACTATGGCTACACCTTC
TRBJ1-5 many - TRBV19 CASSMGQVNQPQHF TGTGCCAGTAGTATGGGTCAGGTAAATCAGCCCCAGCATTTT
TRBJ1-1 few - TRBV19 CASSIEELGRTEAFF TGTGCCAGTAGTATAGAAGAGCTGGGGAGGACTGAAGCTTTCTTT
TRBJ1-5 - TRBD1 TRBV12-3/TRBV12-4 CASSPDRGLPNQPQHF TGTGCCAGCAGCCCGGACAGGGGACTCCCCAATCAGCCCCAGCATTTT
TRBJ2-1 many - TRBV6-6 CASSRRNNEQFF TGTGCCAGCTCTCGGCGGAACAATGAGCAGTTCTTC
TRBJ1-1 few - TRBV25-1 CASKRELNTEAFF TGTGCCAGCAAACGGGAGCTGAACACTGAAGCTTTCTTT
TRBJ2-5 - TRBD1 TRBV5-1 CASSIRQGGETQYF TGCGCCAGCAGCATCCGACAGGGTGGAGAGACCCAGTACTTC
TRBJ1-6 few - TRBV3-1 CASSQGVNNSPLHF TGTGCCAGCAGCCAAGGGGTCAATAATTCACCCCTCCACTTT
TRBJ1-2 few - TRBV28 CASGPGGGSYGYTF TGTGCCAGCGGGCCCGGGGGGGGGAGCTATGGCTACACCTTC
TRBJ2-3 few - TRBV25-1 CASSDWTGPSTDTQYF TGTGCCAGCAGTGATTGGACGGGGCCTAGCACAGATACGCAGTATTTT
TRBJ1-6 - TRBD1 TRBV6-5 CASSYSITGDSPLHF TGTGCCAGCAGTTACTCGATAACAGGGGATTCACCCCTCCACTTT
TRBJ2-1 - - TRBV9 CASSVEAWGAIDEQFF TGTGCCAGCAGCGTAGAAGCATGGGGGGCGATCGATGAGCAGTTCTTC
TRBJ2-3 - - TRBV14 CASSQDQIADTQYF TGTGCCAGCAGCCAAGATCAAATCGCAGATACGCAGTATTTT
TRBJ2-4 - - TRBV2 CASVWRNIQYF TGTGCCAGCGTGTGGAGAAACATTCAGTACTTC
TRBJ2-3 many TRBD2 TRBV5-4 CASSSGGPHTDTQYF TGTGCCAGCAGCTCGGGGGGGCCCCACACAGATACGCAGTATTTT
TRBJ2-3 few TRBD1 TRBV24-1 CATSGPGQGPFSTDTQYF TGTGCCACCAGTGGACCGGGACAGGGGCCCTTTAGCACAGATACGCAGTATTTT
TRBJ2-7 - - TRBV28 CASSRDGYEQYF TGTGCCAGCAGTCGGGACGGCTACGAGCAGTACTTC
TRBJ1-1 few - TRBV19 CASRPSATNGEAFF TGTGCCAGTAGACCTTCCGCGACAAACGGGGAAGCTTTCTTT
TRBJ1-1 few - TRBV6-1 CASTLGGGEHTEAFF TGTGCCAGCACCTTAGGGGGGGGAGAGCACACTGAAGCTTTCTTT
TRBJ2-1 many TRBD2 TRBV29-1 CSVAAGRAYNEQFF TGCAGCGTTGCAGCGGGGAGGGCCTACAATGAGCAGTTCTTC
TRBJ2-7 - - TRBV28 CASSTALFGEQYF TGTGCCAGCAGTACGGCCCTGTTTGGGGAGCAGTACTTC
TRBJ1-6 - - TRBV7-4 CASSFKEVTAPLHF TGTGCCAGCAGCTTTAAGGAGGTAACAGCTCCCCTCCACTTT
TRBJ2-2 - - TRBV7-2 CASSSDRTNTGELFF TGTGCCAGCAGCTCCGACAGGACGAACACCGGGGAGCTGTTTTTT
TRBJ1-4 few - TRBV3-1 CASSQDNGQKLFF TGTGCCAGCAGCCAAGATAACGGACAGAAACTGTTTTTT
TRBJ2-7 - TRBD1 TRBV29-1 CSVKTGSYEQYF TGCAGCGTAAAGACAGGGTCTTACGAGCAGTACTTC
TRBJ1-3 few - TRBV13 CASSPWTDGGNTIYF TGTGCCAGCAGCCCTTGGACAGACGGTGGAAACACCATATATTTT
TRBJ1-2 many TRBD1 TRBV30 CAWSAQGARGYTF TGTGCCTGGAGTGCACAGGGGGCGAGGGGCTACACCTTC
TRBJ1-4 many - TRBV20-1 CSATHRGDEKLFF TGCAGTGCCACTCACCGGGGAGATGAAAAACTGTTTTTT
TRBJ2-5 few - TRBV20-1 CSASLNSQETQYF TGCAGTGCTAGTCTAAACAGTCAAGAGACCCAGTACTTC
TRBJ1-5 many - TRBV28 CASRQERGQGNQPQHF TGTGCCAGCAGGCAAGAGAGGGGTCAAGGCAATCAGCCCCAGCATTTT
TRBJ1-3 - - TRBV5-6 CASSPQGPSGNTIYF TGTGCCAGCAGCCCCCAGGGGCCCTCTGGAAACACCATATATTTT
TRBJ1-5 few - TRBV2 CASSERGGEPQHF TGTGCCAGCAGTGAAAGGGGAGGCGAGCCCCAGCATTTT